This T cell receptor (beta chain) originates from a study of CD8+ T cells in alopecia areata. As part of sample collection, lesional scalp punch biopsies and peripheral blood were taken from alopecia areata patients. Investigators isolated RNA and reverse transcribed it into cDNA to act as the sequencing template. Generated by immunoSEQ multiplex PCR, the TCRdb table keeps only in-frame clones and is missing some. The sample lists approximately 120,000 clones; about 51% were seen once. The sample consisted of NKG2D-low CD8+ T cells sorted from blood. This TCR came from a human donor with alopecia areata.

The CDR3 nucleotides are TGCAGCGTTGAAGGGGAGGAAACTGAAGCTTTCTTT. This gives the protein CSVEGEETEAFF. The chain combines TRBV29-1 with TRBJ1-1; no definite D call. The V gene's germline CDR1 is SQVTM and CDR2 ANQGSEA. V was cut by 1 base and J by 5 bases, with 8 bases left in between. The CDR3 extends over 12 amino acids.